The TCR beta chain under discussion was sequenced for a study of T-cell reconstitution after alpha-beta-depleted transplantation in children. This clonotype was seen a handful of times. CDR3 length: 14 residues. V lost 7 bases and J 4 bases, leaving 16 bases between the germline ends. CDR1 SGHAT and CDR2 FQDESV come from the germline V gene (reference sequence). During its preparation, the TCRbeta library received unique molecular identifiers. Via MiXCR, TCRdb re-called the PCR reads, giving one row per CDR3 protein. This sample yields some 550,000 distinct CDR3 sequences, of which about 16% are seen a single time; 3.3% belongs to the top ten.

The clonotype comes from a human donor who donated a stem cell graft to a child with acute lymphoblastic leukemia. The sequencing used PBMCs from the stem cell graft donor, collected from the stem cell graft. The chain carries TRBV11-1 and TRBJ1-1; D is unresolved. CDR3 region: CASTLENGFTEAFF. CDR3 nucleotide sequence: TGTGCCAGCACCCTGGAAAACGGATTCACTGAAGCTTTCTTT.